This T cell receptor beta chain was identified during a study of regulatory T cells in long-lasting Graves disease. This clonotype was observed a handful of times. The time point: newly diagnosed GD, antithyroid drugs for less than 3 months. PBMCs provided the RNA from which the TCR library was made. In each case, Graves' disease was diagnosed per American Thyroid Association guidelines. CDR3-region Arm-PCR and iRepertoire HTBI primers produced the TCR beta libraries. Original processing notes: Samples collectively showed approximately 62 TRBV and some 14 TRBJ segments. In TCRdb, the multiplex PCR reads were re-called with MiXCR into one record per CDR3 protein. These V and J calls rely on TCRdb rather than the paper's analysis. The sample carries around 450,000 distinct CDR3 sequences, more than 13% recorded once. This sample also appeared in a second study, on T cells in Graves' hyperthyroidism and ophthalmopathy. According to that study: Blood also contained most expanded thyroid clonotypes above 0.001.

The sequence came from a woman aged 30 to 39 with Graves disease. The sample here was peripheral blood mononuclear cells (PBMCs), taken at new diagnosis, from a patient treated with antithyroid drugs.

The DNA of the CDR3 is TGTGCCAGCAGCTTAGTTCCTAGCGGGAGCACAGATACGCAGTATTTT. Its protein is CASSLVPSGSTDTQYF. V usage is TRBV7-2 and J usage is TRBJ2-3; 8 bases map to TRBD2. In germline, CDR1 is SGHTA, CDR2 FQGNSA. The CDR3 is 16 amino acids. The V segment lost 1 base and the J segment 0 bases; nucleotides outside the gene matches: 3.